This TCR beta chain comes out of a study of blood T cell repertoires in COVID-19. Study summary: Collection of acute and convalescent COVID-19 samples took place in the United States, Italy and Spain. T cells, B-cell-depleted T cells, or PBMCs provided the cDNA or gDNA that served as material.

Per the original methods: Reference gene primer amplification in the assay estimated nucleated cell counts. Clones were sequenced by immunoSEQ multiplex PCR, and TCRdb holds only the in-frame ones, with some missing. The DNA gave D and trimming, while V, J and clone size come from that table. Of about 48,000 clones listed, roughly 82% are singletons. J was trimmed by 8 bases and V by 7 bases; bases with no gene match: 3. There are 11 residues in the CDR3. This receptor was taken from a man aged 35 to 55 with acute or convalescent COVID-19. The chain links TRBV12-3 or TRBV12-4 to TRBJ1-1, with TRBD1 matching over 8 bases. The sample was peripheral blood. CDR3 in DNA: TGTGCCAGCACCCGACAGGGGGAAGCTTTCTTT. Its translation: CASTRQGEAFF.